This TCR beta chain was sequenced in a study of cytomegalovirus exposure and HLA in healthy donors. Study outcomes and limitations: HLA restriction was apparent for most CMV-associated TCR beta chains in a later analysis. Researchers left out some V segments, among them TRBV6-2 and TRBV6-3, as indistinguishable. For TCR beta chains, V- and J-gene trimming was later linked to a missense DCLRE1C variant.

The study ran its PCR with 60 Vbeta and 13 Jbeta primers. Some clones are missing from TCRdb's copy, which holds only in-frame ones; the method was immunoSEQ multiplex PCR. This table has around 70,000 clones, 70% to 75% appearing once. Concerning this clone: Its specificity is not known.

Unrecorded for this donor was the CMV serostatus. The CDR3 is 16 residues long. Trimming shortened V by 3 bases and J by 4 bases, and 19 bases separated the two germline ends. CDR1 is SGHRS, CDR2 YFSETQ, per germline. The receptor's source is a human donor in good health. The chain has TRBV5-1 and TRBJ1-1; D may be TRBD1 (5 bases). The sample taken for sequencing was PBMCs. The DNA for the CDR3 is TGCGCCAGCAGCTCGGGGGGATTAGGGGTGGGCACTGAAGCTTTCTTT. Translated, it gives CASSSGGLGVGTEAFF.